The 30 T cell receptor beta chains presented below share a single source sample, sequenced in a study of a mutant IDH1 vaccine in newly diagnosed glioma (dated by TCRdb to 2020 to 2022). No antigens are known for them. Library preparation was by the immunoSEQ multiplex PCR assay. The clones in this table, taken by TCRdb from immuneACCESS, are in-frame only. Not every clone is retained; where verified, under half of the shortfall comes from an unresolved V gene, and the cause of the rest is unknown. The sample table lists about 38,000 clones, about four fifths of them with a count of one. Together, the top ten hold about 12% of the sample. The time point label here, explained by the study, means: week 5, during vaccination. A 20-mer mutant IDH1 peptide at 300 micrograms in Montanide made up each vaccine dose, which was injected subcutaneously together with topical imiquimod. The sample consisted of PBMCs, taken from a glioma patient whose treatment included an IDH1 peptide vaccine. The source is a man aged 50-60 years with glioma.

CDR3 nucleotides: TGTGCCAGCAGTGTGGAGGGCACCGGGCAAGAGACCCAGTACTTC. This codes for CASSVEGTGQETQYF. J is TRBJ2-5 and V is TRBV6-1, with TRBD2 as a possible D gene (6 bases). Per the germline V gene, CDR1 is MNHNS and CDR2 is SASEGT. Trimming removed 4 bases at V and 2 bases at J, with 14 bases between. The CDR3 consists of 15 residues.

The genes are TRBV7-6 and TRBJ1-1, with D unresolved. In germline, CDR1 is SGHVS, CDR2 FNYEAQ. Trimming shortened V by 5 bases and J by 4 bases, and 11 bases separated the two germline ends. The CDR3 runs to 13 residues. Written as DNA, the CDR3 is TGTGCCAGCAGCACGTCGAAGGGCACTGAAGCTTTCTTT. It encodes CASSTSKGTEAFF.

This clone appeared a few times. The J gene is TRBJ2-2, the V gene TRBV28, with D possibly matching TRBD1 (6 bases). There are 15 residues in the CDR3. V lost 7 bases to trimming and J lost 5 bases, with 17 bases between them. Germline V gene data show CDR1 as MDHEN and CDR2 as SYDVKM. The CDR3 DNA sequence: TGTGCCAGCAAGCTCCCGGGACAAGTAACCGGGGAGCTGTTTTTT. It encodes CASKLPGQVTGELFF.

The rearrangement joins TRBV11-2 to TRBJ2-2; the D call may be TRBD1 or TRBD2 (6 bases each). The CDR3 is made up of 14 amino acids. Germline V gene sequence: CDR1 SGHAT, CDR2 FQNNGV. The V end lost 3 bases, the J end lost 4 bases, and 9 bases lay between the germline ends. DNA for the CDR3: TGTGCCAGCAGCTTCGGGGGCCCCACCGGGGAGCTGTTTTTT. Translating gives CASSFGGPTGELFF.

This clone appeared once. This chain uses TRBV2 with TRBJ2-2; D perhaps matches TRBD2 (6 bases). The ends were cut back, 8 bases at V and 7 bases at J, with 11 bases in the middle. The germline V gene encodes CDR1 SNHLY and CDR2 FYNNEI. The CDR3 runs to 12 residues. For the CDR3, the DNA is TGTGCCAGCCGAGCGGAGGGCGGGGAGCTGTTTTTT. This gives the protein CASRAEGGELFF.

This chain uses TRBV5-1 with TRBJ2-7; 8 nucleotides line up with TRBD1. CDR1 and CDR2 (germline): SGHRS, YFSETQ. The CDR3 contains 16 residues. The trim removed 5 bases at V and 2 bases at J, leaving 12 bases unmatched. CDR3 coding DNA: TGCGCCAGCAGTCCGTCAGGGGGCGATTTTCCCTACGAGCAGTACTTC. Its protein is CASSPSGGDFPYEQYF. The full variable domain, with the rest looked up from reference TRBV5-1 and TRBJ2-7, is KAGVTQTPRYLIKTRGQQVTLSCSPISGHRSVSWYQQTPGQGLQFLFEYFSETQRNKGNFPGRFSGRQFSNSRSEMNVSTLELGDSALYLCASSPSGGDFPYEQYFGPGTRLTVT.

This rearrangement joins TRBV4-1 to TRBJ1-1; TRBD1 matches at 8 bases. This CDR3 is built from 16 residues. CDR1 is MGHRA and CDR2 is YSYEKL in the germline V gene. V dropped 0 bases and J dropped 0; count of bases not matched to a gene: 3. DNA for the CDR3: TGCGCCAGCAGCCAAGAAGTGACAGGGGTGAACACTGAAGCTTTCTTT. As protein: CASSQEVTGVNTEAFF.

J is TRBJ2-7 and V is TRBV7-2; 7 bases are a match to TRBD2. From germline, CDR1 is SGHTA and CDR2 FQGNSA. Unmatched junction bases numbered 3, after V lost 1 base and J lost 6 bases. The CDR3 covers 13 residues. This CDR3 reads CASSLGTRSEQYF. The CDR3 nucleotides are TGTGCCAGCAGCTTAGGGACTAGAAGCGAGCAGTACTTC.

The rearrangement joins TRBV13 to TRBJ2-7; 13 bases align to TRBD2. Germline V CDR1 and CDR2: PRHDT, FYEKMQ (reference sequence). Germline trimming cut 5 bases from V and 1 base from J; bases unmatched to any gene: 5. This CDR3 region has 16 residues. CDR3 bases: TGTGCCAGCAGCCACCGACTAGCGGGGGGTTCCTACGAGCAGTACTTC. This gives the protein CASSHRLAGGSYEQYF.

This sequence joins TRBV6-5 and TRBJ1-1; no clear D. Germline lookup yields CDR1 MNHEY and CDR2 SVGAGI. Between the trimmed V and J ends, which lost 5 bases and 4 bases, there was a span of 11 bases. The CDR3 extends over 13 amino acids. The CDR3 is CASSQEGFTEAFF. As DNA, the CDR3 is TGTGCCAGCAGTCAGGAGGGTTTCACTGAAGCTTTCTTT.

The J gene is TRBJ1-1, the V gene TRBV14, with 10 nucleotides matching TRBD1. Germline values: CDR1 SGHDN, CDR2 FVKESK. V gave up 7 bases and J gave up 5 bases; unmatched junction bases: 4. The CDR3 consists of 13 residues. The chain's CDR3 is CASTRDRGTEAFF. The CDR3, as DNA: TGTGCCAGCACCCGGGACAGGGGTACTGAAGCTTTCTTT.

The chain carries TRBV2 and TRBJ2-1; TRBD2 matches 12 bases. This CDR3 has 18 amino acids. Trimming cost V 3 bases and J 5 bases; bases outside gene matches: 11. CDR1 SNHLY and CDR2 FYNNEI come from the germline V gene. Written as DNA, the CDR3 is TGTGCCAGCAGTGACCCCTCTGGACTAGCGGGGTCCGACAATGAGCAGTTCTTC. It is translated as CASSDPSGLAGSDNEQFF.

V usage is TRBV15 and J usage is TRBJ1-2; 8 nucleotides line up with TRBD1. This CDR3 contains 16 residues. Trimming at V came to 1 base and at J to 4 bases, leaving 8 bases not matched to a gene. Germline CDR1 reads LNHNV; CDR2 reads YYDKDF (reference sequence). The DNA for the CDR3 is TGTGCCACCAGCAGAGGGGGAGGACAGGGTACCTATGGCTACACCTTC. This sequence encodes CATSRGGGQGTYGYTF.

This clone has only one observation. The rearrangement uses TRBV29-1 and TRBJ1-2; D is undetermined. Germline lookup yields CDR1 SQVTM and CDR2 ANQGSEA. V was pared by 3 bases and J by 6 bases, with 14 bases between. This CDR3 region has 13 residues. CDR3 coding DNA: TGCAGCGTTGAGGCCGGTCTTCGCGATGGCTACACCTTC. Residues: CSVEAGLRDGYTF.

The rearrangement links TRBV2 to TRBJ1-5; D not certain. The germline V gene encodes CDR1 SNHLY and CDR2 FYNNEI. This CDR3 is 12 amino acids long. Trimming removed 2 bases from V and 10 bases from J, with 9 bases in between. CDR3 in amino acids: CASSETEEPQHF. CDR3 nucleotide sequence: TGTGCCAGCAGTGAAACCGAGGAACCCCAGCATTTT. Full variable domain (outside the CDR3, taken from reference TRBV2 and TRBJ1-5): EPEVTQTPSHQVTQMGQEVILRCVPISNHLYFYWYRQILGQKVEFLVSFYNNEISEKSEIFDDQFSVERPDGSNFTLKIRSTKLEDSAMYFCASSETEEPQHFGDGTRLSIL.

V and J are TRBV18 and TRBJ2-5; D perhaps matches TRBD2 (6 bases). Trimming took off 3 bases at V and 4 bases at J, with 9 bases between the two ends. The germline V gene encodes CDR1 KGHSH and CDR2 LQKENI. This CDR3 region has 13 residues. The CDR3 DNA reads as TGTGCCAGCTCACCTCCTAGCGTAGAGACCCAGTACTTC. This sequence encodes CASSPPSVETQYF.

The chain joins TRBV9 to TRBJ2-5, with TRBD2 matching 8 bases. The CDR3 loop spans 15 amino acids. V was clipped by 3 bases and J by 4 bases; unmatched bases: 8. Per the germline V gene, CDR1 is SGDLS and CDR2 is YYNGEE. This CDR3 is CASSGDRGGRETQYF. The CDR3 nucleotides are TGTGCCAGCAGCGGGGACCGGGGGGGTCGAGAGACCCAGTACTTC.

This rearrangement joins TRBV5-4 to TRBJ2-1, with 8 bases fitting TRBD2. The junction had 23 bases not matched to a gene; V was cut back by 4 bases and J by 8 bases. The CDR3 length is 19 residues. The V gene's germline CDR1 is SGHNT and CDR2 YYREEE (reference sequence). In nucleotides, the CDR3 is TGTGCCAGCAGCAACAAACAAACACGGACTAGCTGGGGTCGGGATGAGCAGTTCTTC. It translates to CASSNKQTRTSWGRDEQFF.

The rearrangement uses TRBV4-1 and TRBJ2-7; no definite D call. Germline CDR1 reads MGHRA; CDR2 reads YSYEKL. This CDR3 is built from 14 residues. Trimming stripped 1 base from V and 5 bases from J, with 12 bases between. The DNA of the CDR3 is TGCGCCAGCAGCCAAGTCATCCTAGTCCACGAGCAGTACTTC. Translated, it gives CASSQVILVHEQYF.

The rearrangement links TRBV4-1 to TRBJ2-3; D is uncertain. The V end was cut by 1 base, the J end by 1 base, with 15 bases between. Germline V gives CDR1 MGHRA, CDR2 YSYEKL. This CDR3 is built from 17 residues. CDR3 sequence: CASSQGRGPAGTDTQYF. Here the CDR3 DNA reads TGCGCCAGCAGCCAAGGGCGAGGCCCGGCGGGCACAGATACGCAGTATTTT.

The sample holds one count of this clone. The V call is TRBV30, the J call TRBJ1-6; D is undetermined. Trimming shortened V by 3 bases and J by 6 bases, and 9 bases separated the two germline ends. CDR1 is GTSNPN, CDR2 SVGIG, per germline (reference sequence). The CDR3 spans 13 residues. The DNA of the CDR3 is TGTGCCTGGAGAAGACCTCTTAATTCACCCCTCCACTTT. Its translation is CAWRRPLNSPLHF.

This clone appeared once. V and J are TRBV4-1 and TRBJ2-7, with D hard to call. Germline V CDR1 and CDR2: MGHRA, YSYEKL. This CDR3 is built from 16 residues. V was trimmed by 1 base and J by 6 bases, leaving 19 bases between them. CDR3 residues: CASSQVGEGPIREQYF. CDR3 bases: TGCGCCAGCAGCCAAGTCGGAGAAGGGCCGATCCGCGAGCAGTACTTC.

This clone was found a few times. CDR3: CASSLTAGDTGELFF. Written as DNA, the CDR3 is TGTGCCAGCAGCTTAACGGCAGGGGATACCGGGGAGCTGTTTTTT. The chain combines TRBV7-9 with TRBJ2-2, with a tentative D call TRBD1 (6 bases). This CDR3 is built from 15 residues. In germline, CDR1 is SEHNR, CDR2 FQNEAQ (reference sequence). The ends were cut back, 2 bases at V and 5 bases at J, with 12 bases in the middle. Full variable domain (rest looked up from reference TRBV7-9 and TRBJ2-2): DTGVSQNPRHKITKRGQNVTFRCDPISEHNRLYWYRQTLGQGPEFLTYFQNEAQLEKSRLLSDRFSAERPKGSFSTLEIQRTEQGDSAMYLCASSLTAGDTGELFFGEGSRLTVL.

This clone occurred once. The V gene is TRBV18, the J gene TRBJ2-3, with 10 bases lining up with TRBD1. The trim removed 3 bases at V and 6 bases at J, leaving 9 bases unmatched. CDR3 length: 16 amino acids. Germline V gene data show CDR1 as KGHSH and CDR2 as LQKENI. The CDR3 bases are TGTGCCAGCTCACCTTCAGGGACAGGGGTAGGGGATACGCAGTATTTT. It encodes CASSPSGTGVGDTQYF. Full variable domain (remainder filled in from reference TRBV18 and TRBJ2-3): NAGVMQNPRHLVRRRGQEARLRCSPMKGHSHVYWYRQLPEEGLKFMVYLQKENIIDESGMPKERFSAEFPKEGPSILRIQQVVRGDSAAYFCASSPSGTGVGDTQYFGPGTRLTVL.

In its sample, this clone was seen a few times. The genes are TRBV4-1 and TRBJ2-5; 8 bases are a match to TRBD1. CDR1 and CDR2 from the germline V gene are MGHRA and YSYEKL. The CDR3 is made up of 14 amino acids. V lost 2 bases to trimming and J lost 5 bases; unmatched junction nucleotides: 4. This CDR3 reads CASSQQGARETQYF. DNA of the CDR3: TGCGCCAGCAGCCAACAGGGGGCAAGGGAGACCCAGTACTTC.

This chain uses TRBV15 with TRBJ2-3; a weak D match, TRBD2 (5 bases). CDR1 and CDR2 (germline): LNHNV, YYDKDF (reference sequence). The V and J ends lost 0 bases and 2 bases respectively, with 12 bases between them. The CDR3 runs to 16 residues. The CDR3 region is CATSREVAGFTDTQYF. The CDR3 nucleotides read TGTGCCACCAGCAGAGAGGTGGCGGGTTTCACAGATACGCAGTATTTT.

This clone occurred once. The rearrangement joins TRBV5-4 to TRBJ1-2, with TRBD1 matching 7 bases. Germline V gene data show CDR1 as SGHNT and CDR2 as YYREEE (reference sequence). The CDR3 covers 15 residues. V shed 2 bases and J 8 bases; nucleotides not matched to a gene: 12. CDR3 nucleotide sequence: TGTGCCAGCAGCTTCGGGACAGCCCTAAAGGGGGGCTACACCTTC. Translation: CASSFGTALKGGYTF.

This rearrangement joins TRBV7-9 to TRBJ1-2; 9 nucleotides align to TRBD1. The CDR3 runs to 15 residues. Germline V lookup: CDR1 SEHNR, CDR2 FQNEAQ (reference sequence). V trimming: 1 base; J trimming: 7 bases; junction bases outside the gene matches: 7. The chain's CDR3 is CASSLDTGGAGGYTF. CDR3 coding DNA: TGTGCCAGCAGCTTAGATACAGGGGGCGCCGGTGGCTACACCTTC.

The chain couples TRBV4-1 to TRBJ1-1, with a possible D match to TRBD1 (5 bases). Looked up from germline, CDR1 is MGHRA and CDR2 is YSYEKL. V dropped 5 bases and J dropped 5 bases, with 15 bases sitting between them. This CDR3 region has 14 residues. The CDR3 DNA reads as TGCGCCAGCAGCGGACCGCTTAGGGGTACTGAAGCTTTCTTT. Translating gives CASSGPLRGTEAFF.

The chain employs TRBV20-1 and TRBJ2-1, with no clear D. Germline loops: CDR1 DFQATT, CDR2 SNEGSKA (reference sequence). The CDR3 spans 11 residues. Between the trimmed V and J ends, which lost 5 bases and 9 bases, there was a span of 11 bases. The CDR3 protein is CSAQHRAEQFF. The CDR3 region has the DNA TGCAGTGCTCAACATAGGGCTGAGCAGTTCTTC.